One sample yielded the 9 T cell receptor beta chains listed below, sequenced in a study of blood T cell repertoires in COVID-19. Generated by immunoSEQ multiplex PCR, the TCRdb table keeps only in-frame clones and is missing some. The profile shows some 200,000 clones, about 80% of them singletons. Source material: PBMCs or T cells enriched from blood (not recorded which). These receptors originate from a man aged 35 to 55 who had recovered from COVID-19.

V gene TRBV6-6 combines with J gene TRBJ1-5, with D tentatively TRBD1 (5 bases). The ends were cut back, 5 bases at V and 6 bases at J, with 11 bases in the middle. The germline V gene encodes CDR1 MNHNY and CDR2 SVGAGI (reference sequence). The CDR3 totals 13 residues. In DNA form, the CDR3 reads TGTGCCAGCAGTCAGGGAGAGGCTCAGCCCCAGCATTTT. It specifies CASSQGEAQPQHF.

The chain carries TRBV5-1 and TRBJ2-5, with 14 nucleotides matching TRBD2. The CDR3 totals 16 residues. V lost 4 bases to trimming and J lost 7 bases; unmatched junction nucleotides: 9. CDR1 and CDR2 (germline): SGHRS, YFSETQ. CDR3 coding DNA: TGCGCCAGCAGCCTAGGGACTAGCGGGGGTGATTTGACCCAGTACTTC. This codes for CASSLGTSGGDLTQYF.

This rearrangement joins TRBV7-8 to TRBJ1-4; perhaps TRBD1 as D (5 bases). The germline V gene has CDR1 SGHVS and CDR2 FQNEAQ. The V gene lost 0 bases and the J gene lost 5 bases, with 13 bases spanning the gap. The CDR3 length is 16 residues. Here the CDR3 reads CASSLAVTGVNEKLFF. The CDR3 nucleotides read TGTGCCAGCAGCTTAGCGGTTACAGGCGTCAATGAAAAACTGTTTTTT.

The chain joins TRBV28 to TRBJ2-1, with 9 nucleotides matching TRBD2. This CDR3 is built from 15 residues. The junction had 5 bases not matched to a gene; V was cut back by 5 bases and J by 3 bases. Germline V gives CDR1 MDHEN, CDR2 SYDVKM. CDR3: CASSGGTSRYNEQFF. The CDR3, as DNA: TGTGCCAGCAGTGGGGGGACTAGCCGCTACAATGAGCAGTTCTTC.

The chain couples TRBV5-4 to TRBJ1-6; no clear D gene. In germline, CDR1 is SGHNT, CDR2 YYREEE (reference sequence). V was clipped by 2 bases and J by 9 bases, with 15 bases between them. The length of the CDR3 is 15 residues. CDR3 in amino acids: CASSFYQDWGSPLHF. The CDR3 DNA follows: TGTGCCAGCAGCTTTTATCAGGACTGGGGTTCACCCCTCCACTTT.

The CDR3 DNA is TGCGCCAGCAGCCAAGAACAGACCAGGCCTTCCTACGAGCAGTACTTC. The encoded protein is CASSQEQTRPSYEQYF. The rearrangement uses TRBV4-1 and TRBJ2-7; D uncertain. The V and J ends lost 0 bases and 1 base respectively, with 13 bases between them. The CDR3 covers 16 residues. Germline assignment: CDR1 MGHRA and CDR2 YSYEKL.

The chain combines TRBV3-1 (or the pseudogene TRBV3-2) with TRBJ2-2, with 10 bases that match TRBD2. J gave up 0 bases and V 5 bases, and 3 bases lay outside the gene matches. CDR1 is LGHDT, CDR2 YNNKEL, per germline (reference sequence). The CDR3 is 16 residues long. The DNA for the CDR3 is TGTGCCAGCAGCTATACTAGCGGGACGAACACCGGGGAGCTGTTTTTT. Protein sequence: CASSYTSGTNTGELFF.

The chain uses TRBV9 and TRBJ2-3, with D possibly being TRBD1 (6 bases). The germline CDR1 and CDR2 sequences are SGDLS and YYNGEE. This CDR3 is built from 15 residues. V was cut by 7 bases and J by 3 bases, with 18 bases left in between. CDR3 DNA sequence: TGTGCCAGCGGGTTGAGTACAGGGCAAACAGATACGCAGTATTTT. This codes for CASGLSTGQTDTQYF.

CDR3: CASSVQGYMPNTGELFF. For the CDR3, the DNA is TGTGCCAGCAGCGTACAGGGTTATATGCCGAACACCGGGGAGCTGTTTTTT. The chain is built from TRBV9 and TRBJ2-2, with D perhaps TRBD1 (5 bases). The germline V gene has CDR1 SGDLS and CDR2 YYNGEE. There are 17 residues in the CDR3. V lost 1 base and J 0 bases, leaving 13 bases between the germline ends.